This TCR beta chain was found in a study of blood T cell repertoires in COVID-19. Study context: Material from acute and convalescent COVID-19 was sourced from the United States, Italy and Spain.

In germline, CDR1 is MNHEY, CDR2 SVGEGT. Trimming stripped 2 bases from V and 8 bases from J, with 22 bases between. This CDR3 region has 17 residues. Clones were read by immunoSEQ multiplex PCR, and TCRdb kept only the in-frame ones, dropping some. This table has roughly 24,000 clones, about 89% appearing once. The receptor's source is a man aged 70-80 years with COVID-19, enrolled during active disease. The chain recombines TRBV6-2 or TRBV6-3 with TRBJ1-5, with D perhaps TRBD1 (5 bases). The specimen sequenced was peripheral blood. This chain's CDR3 is CASSYVLSGTAREPQHF. In nucleotides, the CDR3 is TGTGCCAGCAGTTACGTTCTATCCGGGACTGCGCGGGAGCCCCAGCATTTT.